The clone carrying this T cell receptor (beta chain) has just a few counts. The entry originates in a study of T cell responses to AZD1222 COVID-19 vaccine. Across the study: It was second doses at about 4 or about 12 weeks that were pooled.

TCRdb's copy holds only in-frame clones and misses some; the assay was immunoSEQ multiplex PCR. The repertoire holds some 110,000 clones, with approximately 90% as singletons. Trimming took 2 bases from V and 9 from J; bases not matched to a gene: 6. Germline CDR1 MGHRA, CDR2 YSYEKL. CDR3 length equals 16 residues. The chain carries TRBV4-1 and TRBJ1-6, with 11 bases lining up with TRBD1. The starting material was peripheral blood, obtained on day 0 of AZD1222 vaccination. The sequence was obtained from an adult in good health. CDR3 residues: CASSQIPGQGGSPLHF. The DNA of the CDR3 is TGCGCCAGCAGCCAAATCCCGGGACAGGGGGGTTCACCCCTCCACTTT.